The clone carrying this T cell receptor (beta chain) was observed a few times. This specimen belongs to a study of blood T cell repertoires in COVID-19. Under the authors' procedure: Using reference gene primer amplification, nucleated cell counts were estimated. Produced via immunoSEQ multiplex PCR; TCRdb's table is partial and in-frame only. Clone size and the V and J calls come from that table; the DNA yielded D and trimming. The data hold 98,000 or so clones, with approximately 88% observed a single time. Sample: peripheral blood. The source is a human donor in a cohort sampled during active COVID-19.

CDR3 sequence (DNA): TGTGCCAGCAGTTACTCAGGACAGGGGGTGAGTGAGCAGTACTTC. This gives the protein CASSYSGQGVSEQYF. This chain joins TRBV6-2 or TRBV6-3 and TRBJ2-7; 10 bases align to TRBD1. Germline V CDR1 and CDR2: MNHEY, SVGEGT. This CDR3 has 15 residues. Unmatched junction bases numbered 6, after V lost 0 bases and J lost 7 bases.